The clone carrying this T cell receptor beta chain appeared a few times. This record belongs to a study of T cells in localized non-small cell lung cancer. Germline-derived CDR1 and CDR2 are MGHDK and SYGVNS. V was pared by 6 bases and J by 5 bases, with 22 bases between. This CDR3 spans 17 amino acids. Clones were sequenced by immunoSEQ multiplex PCR, and TCRdb holds only the in-frame ones, with some missing. The sample lists about 62,000 clones; more than 80% were seen once. V is TRBV25-1 and J is TRBJ2-2; D perhaps matches TRBD1 (8 bases). The clonotype comes from a man aged 40 to 70 with stage II lung adenocarcinoma. Specimen: PBMCs, collected before any cancer treatment. CDR3 loop: CASRHAGDRGGTGELFF. CDR3 coding DNA: TGTGCCAGCAGGCACGCCGGAGACAGGGGAGGGACCGGGGAGCTGTTTTTT.